This T cell receptor beta chain was documented in a study of human T cells and chemical hapten exposure. Individual cDNA molecules received unique molecular identifiers in the library. TCRdb processed the RACE reads anew with MiXCR; each CDR3 protein has one entry. The sample lists about 84,000 distinct CDR3 sequences, about 10% occurring once. About this clonotype: Its antigen remains unknown. Given a much more abundant clone one base away, this may be a read error.

As to time point: patch test 3, about 24 weeks after DPC sensitization. Treatment of the sample: therapeutic diphenylcyclopropenone sensitization with weekly scalp DPC. General study results and limits: No shift was seen in TCRs above 1 in 1000 frequency with DPC sensitization.

There are 13 residues in the CDR3. From germline, CDR1 is SNHLY and CDR2 FYNNEI. Trimming removed 11 bases at V and 1 base at J, with 13 bases between. The material was whole blood, obtained in connection with sensitization to the hapten diphenylcyclopropenone (DPC). The receptor's source is a woman in her fifties or sixties with alopecia areata. Some clones in this sample may be carry-over from other donors' samples. V and J are TRBV2 and TRBJ2-3, with D possibly TRBD1 on 5 matching bases. Here the CDR3 DNA reads TGTGCCCCGAAGGGGTCTGGCACAGATACGCAGTATTTT. Its protein product is CAPKGSGTDTQYF.